This TCR beta chain was captured by sequencing in a study of beta chain features in type 1 diabetes. In germline, CDR1 is MNHEY, CDR2 SMNVEV (reference sequence). V lost 5 bases and J lost 12, with 19 bases in between. This CDR3 comprises 13 residues. General study results and limits: For patients, the naive, central memory and Treg TCRB repertoires appeared more alike than for healthy donors.

Stem cell-like memory, regulatory, central memory and naive CD4+ cells were sorted via CD45RO/CCR7/CD25/CD127/CD95/CD27. Reverse transcription of all isolated RNA meant that expressed TCRB transcripts were sequenced. Naive, central memory and regulatory T cell samples averaged about 3.6 million immunoSEQ reads each. Data came from immunoSEQ multiplex PCR; TCRdb stores just in-frame clones and leaves some out. The table has under 250,000 clones, roughly an eighth seen once. Details on this clone: Its antigen is undetermined.

What was sequenced was naive CD4+ T cells from blood. The rearrangement links TRBV27 to TRBJ1-1; D ambiguous. The source is a woman aged 40-49 years in good health. DNA for the CDR3: TGTGCCAGCAGTCCGCGACGGTCCTCCGGGACTTTCTTT. It yields the protein CASSPRRSSGTFF.